The subject of this entry is one T cell receptor beta chain. Its antigen is unidentified. This CDR3 region has 14 residues. Germline CDR1 is SGDLS and CDR2 is YYNGEE. Trimming left V 2 bases short and J 4 bases short, with 11 bases between. Here immunoSEQ multiplex PCR was the method, and the copy in TCRdb shows in-frame clones only, minus some. The table includes 40,000 to 50,000 clones, about 57% detected once. The data were obtained in a study of cytotoxic CD8 clonotypes in ibrutinib-treated CLL. Study observations and caveats: Public clonotypes occurred uncommonly; on treatment, they contracted or remained stable.

Specimen: PBMCs, collected after 24 months of ibrutinib treatment. V and J are TRBV9 and TRBJ2-3; D is possibly TRBD2 (6 bases). The source of this sequence is a human donor with chronic lymphocytic leukemia. CDR3 sequence: CASSVGLASDTQYF. The DNA for the CDR3 is TGTGCCAGCAGCGTGGGTCTAGCGTCAGATACGCAGTATTTT.